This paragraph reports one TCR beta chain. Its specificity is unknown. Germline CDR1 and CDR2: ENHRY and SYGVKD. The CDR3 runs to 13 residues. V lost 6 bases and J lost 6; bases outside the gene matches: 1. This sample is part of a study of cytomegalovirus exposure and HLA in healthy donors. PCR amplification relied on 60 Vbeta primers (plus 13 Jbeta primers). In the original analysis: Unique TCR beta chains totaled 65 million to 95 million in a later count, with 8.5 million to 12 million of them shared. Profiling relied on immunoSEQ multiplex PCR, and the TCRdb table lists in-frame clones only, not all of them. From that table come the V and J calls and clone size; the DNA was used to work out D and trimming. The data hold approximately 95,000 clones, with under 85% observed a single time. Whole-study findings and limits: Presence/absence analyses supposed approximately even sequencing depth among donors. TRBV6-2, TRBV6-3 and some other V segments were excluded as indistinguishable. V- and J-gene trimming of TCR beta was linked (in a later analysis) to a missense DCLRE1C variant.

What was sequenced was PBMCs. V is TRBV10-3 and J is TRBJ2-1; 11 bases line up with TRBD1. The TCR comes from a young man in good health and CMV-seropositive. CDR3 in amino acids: CAIRGTGGNEQFF. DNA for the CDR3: TGTGCCATCAGAGGGACAGGGGGCAATGAGCAGTTCTTC.